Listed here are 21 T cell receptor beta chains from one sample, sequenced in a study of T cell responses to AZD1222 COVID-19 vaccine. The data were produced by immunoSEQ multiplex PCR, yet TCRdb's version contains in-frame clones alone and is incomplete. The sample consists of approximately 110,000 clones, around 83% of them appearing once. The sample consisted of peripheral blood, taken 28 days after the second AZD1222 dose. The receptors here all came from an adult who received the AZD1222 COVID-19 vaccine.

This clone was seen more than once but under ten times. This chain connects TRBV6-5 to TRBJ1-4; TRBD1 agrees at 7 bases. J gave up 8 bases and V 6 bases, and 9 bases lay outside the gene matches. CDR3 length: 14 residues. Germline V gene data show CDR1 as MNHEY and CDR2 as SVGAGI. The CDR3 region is CASSTTTGIEKLFF. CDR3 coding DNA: TGTGCCAGCAGCACAACGACAGGGATCGAAAAACTGTTTTTT.

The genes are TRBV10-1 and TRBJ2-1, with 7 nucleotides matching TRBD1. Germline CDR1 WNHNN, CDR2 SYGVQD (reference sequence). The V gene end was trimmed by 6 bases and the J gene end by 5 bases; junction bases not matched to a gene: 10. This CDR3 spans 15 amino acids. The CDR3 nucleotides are TGCGCCAGCAGCCTCAAATCCGGGACAGACAATGAGCAGTTCTTC. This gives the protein CASSLKSGTDNEQFF.

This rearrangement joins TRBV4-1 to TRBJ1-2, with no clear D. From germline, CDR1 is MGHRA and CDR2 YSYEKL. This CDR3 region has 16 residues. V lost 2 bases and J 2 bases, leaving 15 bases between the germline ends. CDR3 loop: CASSQPLSQYNYGYTF. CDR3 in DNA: TGCGCCAGCAGCCAACCTCTGAGTCAATACAACTATGGCTACACCTTC.

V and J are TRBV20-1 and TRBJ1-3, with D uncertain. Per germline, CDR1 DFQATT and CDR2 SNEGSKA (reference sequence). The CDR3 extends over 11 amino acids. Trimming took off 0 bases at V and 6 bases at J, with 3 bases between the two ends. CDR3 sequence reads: CSARDQNTIYF. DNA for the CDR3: TGCAGTGCTAGAGATCAAAACACCATATATTTT.

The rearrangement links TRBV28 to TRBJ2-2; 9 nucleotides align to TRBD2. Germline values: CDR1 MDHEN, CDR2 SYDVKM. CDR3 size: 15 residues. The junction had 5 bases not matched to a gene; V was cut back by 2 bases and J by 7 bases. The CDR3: CASSLPGTSLGELFF. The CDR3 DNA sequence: TGTGCCAGCAGTTTACCCGGGACTAGCCTCGGGGAGCTGTTTTTT.

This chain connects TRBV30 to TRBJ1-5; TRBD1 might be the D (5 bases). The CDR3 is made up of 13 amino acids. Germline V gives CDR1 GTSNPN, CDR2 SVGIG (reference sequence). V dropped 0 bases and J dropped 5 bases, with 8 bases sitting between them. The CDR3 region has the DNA TGTGCCTGGAGTGTATCAGGGTATCAGCCCCAGCATTTT. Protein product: CAWSVSGYQPQHF.

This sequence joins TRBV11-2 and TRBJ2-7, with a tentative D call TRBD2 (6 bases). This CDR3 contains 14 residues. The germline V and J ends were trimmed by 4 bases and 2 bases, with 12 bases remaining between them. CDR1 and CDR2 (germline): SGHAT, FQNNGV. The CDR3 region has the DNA TGTGCCAGCAGCTCCCGCGGGAAAACCTACGAGCAGTACTTC. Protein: CASSSRGKTYEQYF.

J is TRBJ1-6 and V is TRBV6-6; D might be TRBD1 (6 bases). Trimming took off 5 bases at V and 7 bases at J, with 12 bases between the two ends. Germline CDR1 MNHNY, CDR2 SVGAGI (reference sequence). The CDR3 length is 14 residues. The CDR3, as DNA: TGTGCCAGCAGTACCCGGACAGAAAATTCACCCCTCCACTTT. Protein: CASSTRTENSPLHF.

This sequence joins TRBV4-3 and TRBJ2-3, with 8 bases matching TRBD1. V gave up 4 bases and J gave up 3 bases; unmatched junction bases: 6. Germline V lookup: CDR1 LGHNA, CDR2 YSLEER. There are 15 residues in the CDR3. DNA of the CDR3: TGCGCCAGCAGCCGGGCAGGGGGCGCGACAGATACGCAGTATTTT. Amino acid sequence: CASSRAGGATDTQYF.

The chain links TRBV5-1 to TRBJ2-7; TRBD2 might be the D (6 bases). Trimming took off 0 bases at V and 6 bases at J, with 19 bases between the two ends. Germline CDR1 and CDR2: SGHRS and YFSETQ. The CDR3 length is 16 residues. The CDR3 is CASSLVGSTHGGEQYF. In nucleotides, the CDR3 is TGCGCCAGCAGCTTGGTCGGGAGTACCCATGGAGGCGAGCAGTACTTC.

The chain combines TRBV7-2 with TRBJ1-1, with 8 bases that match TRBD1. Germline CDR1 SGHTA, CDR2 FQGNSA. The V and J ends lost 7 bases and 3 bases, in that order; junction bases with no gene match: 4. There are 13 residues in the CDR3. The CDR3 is CASKGQEYTEAFF. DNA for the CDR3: TGTGCCAGCAAGGGACAGGAGTACACTGAAGCTTTCTTT.

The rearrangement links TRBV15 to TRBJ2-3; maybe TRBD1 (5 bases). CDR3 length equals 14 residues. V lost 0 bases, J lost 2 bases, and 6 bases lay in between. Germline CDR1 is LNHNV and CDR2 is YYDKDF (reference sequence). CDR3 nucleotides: TGTGCCACCAGCAGAGAACAGGCCACAGATACGCAGTATTTT. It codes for CATSREQATDTQYF.

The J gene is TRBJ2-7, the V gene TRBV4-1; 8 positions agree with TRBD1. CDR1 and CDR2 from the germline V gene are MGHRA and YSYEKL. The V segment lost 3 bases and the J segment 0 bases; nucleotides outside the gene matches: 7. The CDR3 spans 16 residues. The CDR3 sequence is CASSHPGTGSSYEQYF. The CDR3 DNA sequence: TGCGCCAGCAGCCACCCCGGGACAGGTAGCTCCTACGAGCAGTACTTC.

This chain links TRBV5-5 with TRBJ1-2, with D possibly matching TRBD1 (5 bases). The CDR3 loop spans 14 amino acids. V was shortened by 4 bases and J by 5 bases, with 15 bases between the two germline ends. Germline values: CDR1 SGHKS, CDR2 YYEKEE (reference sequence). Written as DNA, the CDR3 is TGTGCCAGCAGCGGGGGAGGGGTTGGGTATGGCTACACCTTC. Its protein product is CASSGGGVGYGYTF. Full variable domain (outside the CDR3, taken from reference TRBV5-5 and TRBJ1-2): DAGVTQSPTHLIKTRGQQVTLRCSPISGHKSVSWYQQVLGQGPQFIFQYYEKEERGRGNFPDRFSARQFPNYSSELNVNALLLGDSALYLCASSGGGVGYGYTFGSGTRLTVV.

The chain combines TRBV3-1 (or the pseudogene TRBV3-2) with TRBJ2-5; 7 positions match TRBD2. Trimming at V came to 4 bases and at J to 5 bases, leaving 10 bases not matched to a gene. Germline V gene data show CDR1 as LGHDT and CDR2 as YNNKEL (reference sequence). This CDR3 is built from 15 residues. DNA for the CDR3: TGTGCCAGCAGCCGCTCCGGGACTATGGGGGAGACCCAGTACTTC. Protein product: CASSRSGTMGETQYF.

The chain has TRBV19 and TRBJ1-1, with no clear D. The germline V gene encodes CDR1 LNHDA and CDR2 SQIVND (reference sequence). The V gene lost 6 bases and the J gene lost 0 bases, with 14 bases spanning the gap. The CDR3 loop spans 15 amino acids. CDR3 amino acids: CASREPVTMNTEAFF. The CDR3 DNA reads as TGTGCCAGTAGAGAACCCGTGACAATGAACACTGAAGCTTTCTTT.

CDR3: CASSQVRDRGGSPLHF. The CDR3 region has the DNA TGTGCCAGCAGCCAAGTTCGGGACAGGGGTGGATCACCCCTCCACTTT. The rearrangement uses TRBV3-1 (or the pseudogene TRBV3-2) and TRBJ1-6; 10 nucleotides line up with TRBD1. The CDR3 runs to 16 residues. V shed 1 base, J shed 10 bases, and the junction held 7 bases outside the gene matches. Germline CDR1 is LGHDT and CDR2 is YNNKEL (reference sequence).

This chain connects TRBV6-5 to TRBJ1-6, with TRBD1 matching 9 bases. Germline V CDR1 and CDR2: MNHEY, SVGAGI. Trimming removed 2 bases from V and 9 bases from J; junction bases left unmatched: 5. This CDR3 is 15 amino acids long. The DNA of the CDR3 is TGTGCCAGCAGTTACCTGACAGGGGGGGGTTCACCCCTCCACTTT. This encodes CASSYLTGGGSPLHF.

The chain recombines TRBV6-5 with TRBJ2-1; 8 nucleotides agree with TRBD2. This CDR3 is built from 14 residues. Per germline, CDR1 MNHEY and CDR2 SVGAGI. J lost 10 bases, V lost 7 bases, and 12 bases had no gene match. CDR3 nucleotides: TGTGCCAGCATTTCGACTAGCGTTGGCCGGGAGCAGTTCTTC. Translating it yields CASISTSVGREQFF.

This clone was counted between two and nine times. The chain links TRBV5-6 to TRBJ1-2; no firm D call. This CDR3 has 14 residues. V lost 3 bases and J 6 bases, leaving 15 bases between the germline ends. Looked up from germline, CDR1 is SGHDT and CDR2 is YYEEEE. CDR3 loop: CASSSLRREDGYTF. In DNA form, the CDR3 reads TGTGCCAGCAGCTCCTTGAGGAGGGAGGATGGCTACACCTTC.

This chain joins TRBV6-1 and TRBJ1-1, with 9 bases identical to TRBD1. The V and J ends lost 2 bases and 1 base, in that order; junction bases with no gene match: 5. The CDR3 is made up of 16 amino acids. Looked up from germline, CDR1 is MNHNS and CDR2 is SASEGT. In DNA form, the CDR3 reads TGTGCCAGCAGTGAACCAAGACAGGGGGGGAACACTGAAGCTTTCTTT. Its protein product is CASSEPRQGGNTEAFF.